Given below is one T cell receptor (beta chain) in context. Germline CDR1 is LNHDA and CDR2 is SQIVND (reference sequence). Trimming removed 6 bases from V and 4 bases from J; junction bases left unmatched: 7. This CDR3 has 14 residues. This sample stems from a study of blood T cell repertoires in COVID-19. About the study: Sites in the United States, Italy and Spain provided acute and convalescent COVID-19 samples. T cells, B-cell-depleted T cells, or PBMCs provided the cDNA or gDNA that served as material.

Under the authors' procedure: The assay estimated nucleated cells by amplifying reference gene primers. The table came from immunoSEQ multiplex PCR; TCRdb's copy has only in-frame clones and leaves some out. Clonal size and the V and J genes are those of that table, whereas D and trimming came from the DNA. This table has roughly 130,000 clones, roughly 84% appearing once. The V gene is TRBV19, the J gene TRBJ1-1; 8 bases line up with TRBD1. Sequenced: peripheral blood. This clonotype was obtained from a woman in her twenties or thirties who had recovered from COVID-19. CDR3 sequence (DNA): TGTGCCAGTAGACCAAGACAGGGGCGCACTGAAGCTTTCTTT. Its protein product is CASRPRQGRTEAFF.